The clone carrying this T cell receptor beta chain was counted ten times or more. MiXCR, applied by TCRdb to the 5' RACE reads, yields one record per CDR3 protein. The sample contains approximately 31,000 distinct CDR3 sequences, roughly a tenth of which appear only once. The data belong to a study of T cells after yellow fever vaccination. In germline, CDR1 is SGHRS, CDR2 YFSETQ. The CDR3 has 17 amino acids. J lost 1 base, V lost 2 bases, and 8 bases had no gene match. This sample comprised PBMCs, either bulk or a sorted T-cell subset (CD4+, CD8+, memory, or dextramer-sorted; not recorded which), obtained about 2 weeks after the first yellow fever vaccination. The chain has TRBV5-1 and TRBJ2-5, with 10 bases matching TRBD2. The TCR comes from a man aged 18 to 30 who received the YFV17D yellow fever vaccine. The CDR3 coding sequence is TGCGCCAGCAGCTTAAGGAGGACTAGCGGTAGCCAAGAGACCCAGTACTTC. It specifies CASSLRRTSGSQETQYF.